The 12 T cell receptor beta chains in this list originate from one sample, sequenced in a study of blood T cell repertoires in COVID-19. Clones were read by immunoSEQ multiplex PCR, and TCRdb kept only the in-frame ones, dropping some. The sample lists some 70,000 clones; around 82% were seen once. The sample was peripheral blood. The receptor set was obtained from a woman aged 55 to 70 with acute or convalescent COVID-19.

Here the CDR3 reads CASSLVSLGRDKANGNTIYF. The DNA of the CDR3 is TGTGCCAGCAGCTTAGTATCCCTGGGCAGGGACAAGGCGAATGGAAACACCATATATTTT. V usage is TRBV11-3 and J usage is TRBJ1-3, with a possible D match to TRBD1 (6 bases). Looked up from germline, CDR1 is SGHNT and CDR2 is YENEEA. The CDR3 loop spans 20 amino acids. Deletions cut 1 base from V and 3 bases from J, with 25 bases between.

CDR3 sequence (DNA): TGTGCCAGTAGTCTCGGACAGGGCGGCTATGGCTACACCTTC. It encodes CASSLGQGGYGYTF. V and J are TRBV19 and TRBJ1-2; 8 bases agree with TRBD1. Germline loops: CDR1 LNHDA, CDR2 SQIVND (reference sequence). V was clipped by 5 bases and J by 4 bases; unmatched bases: 6. CDR3 length: 14 residues.

The rearrangement uses TRBV1 and TRBJ1-1; the table names TRBD1, a call not compared with the DNA. TRBV1 is described as a pseudogene. The CDR3 is 16 residues long. The DNA of the CDR3 is TGCACCAGCAGCTCCCGGCTGGTCGACAGGGGAGCTGAAGCTTTCTTT. Protein sequence: CTSSSRLVDRGAEAFF.

To note about this clone: Other DNA sequences within the sample encode an identical CDR3. This rearrangement joins TRBV7-9 to TRBJ1-5; 7 nucleotides agree with TRBD1. CDR1 is SEHNR and CDR2 is FQNEAQ in the germline V gene (reference sequence). The CDR3 has 16 amino acids. The V segment lost 5 bases and the J segment 2 bases; nucleotides outside the gene matches: 9. CDR3 loop: CASSPLGGQGNQPQHF. In DNA form, the CDR3 reads TGTGCCAGCAGCCCCCTGGGAGGACAGGGCAATCAGCCCCAGCATTTT.

The rearrangement links TRBV3-1 (or the pseudogene TRBV3-2) to TRBJ2-1; 8 bases are shared with TRBD2. The CDR3 runs to 18 residues. Germline V gene data show CDR1 as LGHDT and CDR2 as YNNKEL (reference sequence). V lost 1 base to trimming and J lost 7 bases; unmatched junction nucleotides: 15. The chain's CDR3 is CASSQVRSGAGARNEQFF. In nucleotides, the CDR3 is TGTGCCAGCAGCCAAGTTCGGTCTGGAGCGGGGGCGCGAAATGAGCAGTTCTTC.

The CDR3 region has the DNA TGCGCCAGCAGCTTGGGGACTAGCGGGGTCTACAATGAGCAGTTCTTC. Amino acids: CASSLGTSGVYNEQFF. The chain carries TRBV5-1 and TRBJ2-1; 12 nucleotides align to TRBD2. The V segment lost 0 bases and the J segment 3 bases; nucleotides outside the gene matches: 1. The CDR3 has 16 amino acids. Germline V gene data show CDR1 as SGHRS and CDR2 as YFSETQ.

This chain connects TRBV18 to TRBJ2-5, with 7 bases fitting TRBD1. Germline loops: CDR1 KGHSH, CDR2 LQKENI. The CDR3 loop spans 14 amino acids. J gave up 2 bases and V 6 bases, and 6 bases lay outside the gene matches. As DNA, the CDR3 is TGTGCCAGCTCCCGGGACAGTATACAAGAGACCCAGTACTTC. This sequence encodes CASSRDSIQETQYF.

Only a few counts were recorded for this clone. The genes are TRBV11-2 and TRBJ1-5; D perhaps matches TRBD1 (6 bases). This CDR3 contains 14 residues. The V end lost 4 bases, the J end lost 4 bases, and 11 bases lay between the germline ends. Germline CDR1 reads SGHAT; CDR2 reads FQNNGV. Here the CDR3 reads CASSSHTGNQPQHF. The CDR3 DNA sequence: TGTGCCAGCAGCTCCCATACAGGGAATCAGCCCCAGCATTTT.

The chain links TRBV18 to TRBJ1-1; 12 nucleotides line up with TRBD1. The length of the CDR3 is 14 residues. V shed 6 bases, J shed 5 bases, and the junction held 4 bases outside the gene matches. Germline assignment: CDR1 KGHSH and CDR2 LQKENI. The chain's CDR3 is CASSPGQGATEAFF. DNA of the CDR3: TGTGCCAGCTCCCCGGGACAGGGGGCAACTGAAGCTTTCTTT.

The V gene is TRBV30, the J gene TRBJ1-1, with D maybe TRBD1 (6 bases). Trimming stripped 5 bases from V and 3 bases from J, with 13 bases between. This CDR3 spans 13 amino acids. CDR1 GTSNPN and CDR2 SVGIG come from the germline V gene (reference sequence). The CDR3: CAWRGGAHTEAFF. The CDR3 DNA reads as TGTGCCTGGCGAGGGGGGGCGCACACTGAAGCTTTCTTT.

The genes are TRBV11-2 and TRBJ1-1, with D possibly TRBD1 on 5 matching bases. The CDR3 sequence is 13 residues long. Germline V CDR1 and CDR2: SGHAT, FQNNGV. V was clipped by 0 bases and J by 8 bases, with 10 bases between them. For the CDR3, the DNA is TGTGCCAGCAGCTTAGAGAGGAACAGGGAAGCTTTCTTT. Translating it yields CASSLERNREAFF.

This chain connects TRBV2 to TRBJ2-7; 8 positions agree with TRBD1. This CDR3 region has 14 residues. Germline V CDR1 and CDR2: SNHLY, FYNNEI. The ends lost 5 bases at V and 5 bases at J; junction bases unmatched: 8. The CDR3 coding sequence is TGTGCCAGCAGTCCCCGGACAGGGAGACACGAGCAGTACTTC. Residues: CASSPRTGRHEQYF.